A selection of T cell receptor beta chains follows, all from one sample in a study of T cell repertoires in cytomegalovirus infection. A single record per CDR3 protein comes from TCRdb applying MiXCR to the reads. Among about 51,000 distinct CDR3 sequences listed, 20% were seen once. Their target antigens are unknown. Sample: CD8+ T cells from cultured PBMCs, taken from culture after CMV antigen stimulation. Receptors originate from a human donor in good health (CMV status not recorded). Some clones in this sample may be carry-over from other donors' samples. Each CDR3 is given with its conserved first and last residue. A D gene is named only where the DNA matches it firmly. Clone size is given for some rows only: seen once, a few or many times, or a class if the clone is expanded.

>TRBJ2-3|TRBV7-2|few|TRBD2
TGTGCCAGCAGCTTTTACGGGAGGGGCACAGATACGCAGTATTTT
CASSFYGRGTDTQYF
>TRBJ2-2|TRBV6-6|.|.
TGTGCCAGCACCTCTAGACAAGTCACCGGGGAGCTGTTTTTT
CASTSRQVTGELFF
>TRBJ2-3|TRBV6-5|few|TRBD2
TGTGCCAGCAGTTACCTGTCTAGCGGGATCCCAGATACGCAGTATTTT
CASSYLSSGIPDTQYF
>TRBJ2-7|TRBV7-6|.|TRBD2
TGTGCCAGCAGCCAAAGAGGAGGGACTAGCGGCCCCACGGACGAGCAGTACTTC
CASSQRGGTSGPTDEQYF
>TRBJ1-1|TRBV12-3/TRBV12-4|.|.
TGTGCCAGCAGTGGTGGGGGGTTTAAAACTGAAGCTTTCTTT
CASSGGGFKTEAFF
>TRBJ2-1|TRBV6-5|many|TRBD1
TGTGCCAGCAGCTTTCCGGGACAGGAGCAGTTCTTC
CASSFPGQEQFF
>TRBJ1-5|TRBV19|few|TRBD1
TGTGCCAGTATTGGCGCAGGGGGCATAACTGGCAATCAGCCCCAGCATTTT
CASIGAGGITGNQPQHF
>TRBJ2-1|TRBV6-2/TRBV6-3|.|.
TGTGCCAGCAGCTCGGGACTGCCGGGACTCCCCGGCGATGAGCAGTTCTTC
CASSSGLPGLPGDEQFF
>TRBJ2-7|TRBV5-1|.|TRBD2
TGCGCCAGCAGCTACTCCACCGGGACTAGCGGGAACCACGAGCAGTACTTC
CASSYSTGTSGNHEQYF
>TRBJ2-5|TRBV6-2/TRBV6-3|few|.
TGTGCCAGCAGTTACGTCGTCCGAGGAGAGACCCAGTACTTC
CASSYVVRGETQYF
>TRBJ1-1|TRBV4-1|once|.
TGCGCCAGCAGCCAAGAACGGGGGTGGGGGACTGAAGCTTTCTTT
CASSQERGWGTEAFF
>TRBJ2-1|TRBV7-3|.|.
TGTGCCAGCAGCGCTTCCTACACTAGGGCGGGAAGGTACAATGAGCAGTTCTTC
CASSASYTRAGRYNEQFF
>TRBJ1-2|TRBV7-2|many|.
TGTGCCAGCAGCTCGATAAACCGTGGAAGTGGCTACACCTTC
CASSSINRGSGYTF
>TRBJ2-7|TRBV4-1|many|.
TGCGCCAGCAGCCAAATTTGGGACCGGGGTTACAACGAGCAGTACTTC
CASSQIWDRGYNEQYF
>TRBJ2-7|TRBV11-2|medium-sized|.
TGTGCCAGCCAAGAAGACTACTACGAGCAGTACTTC
CASQEDYYEQYF
>TRBJ2-7|TRBV6-2/TRBV6-3|.|.
TGTGCCAGCAGTTCCCCGGTGTTGAGGGGGGCCAGGTACGAGCAGTACTTC
CASSSPVLRGARYEQYF
>TRBJ2-7|TRBV5-1|.|.
TGCGCCAGCAGCTTTATATATTCCCACGAGCAGTACTTC
CASSFIYSHEQYF
>TRBJ2-7|TRBV30|.|.
TGTGCCTGGAGCCCCACAGGGAGCTACGAGCAGTACTTC
CAWSPTGSYEQYF
>TRBJ2-7|TRBV4-3|few|TRBD2
TGCGCCAGCAGCCGGGGACTAGCGGGAGGTTACGAGCAGTACTTC
CASSRGLAGGYEQYF
>TRBJ2-7|TRBV12-3/TRBV12-4|few|TRBD2
TGTGCCAGCAGTTGGTGGGGGGGCGAGCAGTACTTC
CASSWWGGEQYF
>TRBJ2-7|TRBV4-2|few|TRBD2
TGTGCCAGCAGCCCTGGGGCGGGAGATGGCTACGAGCAGTACTTC
CASSPGAGDGYEQYF
>TRBJ2-7|TRBV7-8|few|TRBD2
TGTGCCACCACCGGTAGGACTAGCGGAGCCGGGGAGCAGTACTTC
CATTGRTSGAGEQYF
>TRBJ2-2|TRBV6-4|.|.
TGTGCCAGCAGTGGGGAAGCGGGCACCGGGGAGCTGTTTTTT
CASSGEAGTGELFF
>TRBJ2-5|TRBV7-7|few|.
TGTGCCAGCAGCTTAGACTTCGCGTTCCCCCCCGAGACCCAGTACTTC
CASSLDFAFPPETQYF
>TRBJ2-1|TRBV6-2/TRBV6-3|.|TRBD2
TGTGCCAGCAGTCTGGGACTAGCGGTCAATGAGCAGTTCTTC
CASSLGLAVNEQFF
>TRBJ1-1|TRBV7-4|.|TRBD1
TGTGCCAGCAGCTTGGCCCCTGGGACAGGGTATTTCGGCACTGAAGCTTTCTTT
CASSLAPGTGYFGTEAFF
>TRBJ1-1|TRBV6-8|.|.
TGTGCCAGCAGTTGGGGGGTGAACACTGAAGCTTTCTTT
CASSWGVNTEAFF
>TRBJ2-7|TRBV30|many|TRBD2
TGTGCCTGGAGCAAGACTAGCAACGAGCAGTACTTC
CAWSKTSNEQYF
>TRBJ1-5|TRBV7-2|.|TRBD1
TGTGCCAGCAGCTTAAACCCCCCGGACAGGGACAGGAATCAGCCCCAGCATTTT
CASSLNPPDRDRNQPQHF
>TRBJ2-5|TRBV7-9|.|.
TGTGCCAGCCGCAATGGGCCTCGAGGGCAAGAGACCCAGTACTTC
CASRNGPRGQETQYF
>TRBJ1-2|TRBV15|few|.
TGTGCCACCAGCAGTCGTCGAGGAGGGGCCGGCTATGGCTACACCTTC
CATSSRRGGAGYGYTF
>TRBJ2-5|TRBV7-2|few|TRBD2
TGTGCCAGCAGCGACTCGGGGGGGCTGGAGACCCAGTACTTC
CASSDSGGLETQYF
>TRBJ1-1|TRBV12-3/TRBV12-4|.|.
TGTGCCAGCAGGGTCGACAGGAACACTGAAGCTTTCTTT
CASRVDRNTEAFF
>TRBJ2-7|TRBV7-9|.|.
TGTGCCAGCAGCTCCATGGGAACAGGGCGGGAAGCCTACGAGCAGTACTTC
CASSSMGTGREAYEQYF
>TRBJ2-7|TRBV7-2|few|.
TGTGCCAGCAGCTACGCCCCCGGGGCCTACGAGCAGTACTTC
CASSYAPGAYEQYF
>TRBJ2-1|TRBV7-2|.|TRBD2
TGTGCCAGCAGCTTAGAAGCGGGAGGGGTCAATGAGCAGTTCTTC
CASSLEAGGVNEQFF
>TRBJ1-6|TRBV20-1|.|.
TGCAGTGCTAGAGAAGGCAGCTATAATTCACCCCTCCACTTT
CSAREGSYNSPLHF
>TRBJ1-5|TRBV7-2|.|.
TGTGCCAGCAGCTCAGAGGGGGTTAGCAATCAGCCCCAGCATTTT
CASSSEGVSNQPQHF
>TRBJ2-1|TRBV7-9|.|.
TGTGCCAGCAGCCCCCCCCTGAATGAGCAGTTCTTC
CASSPPLNEQFF
>TRBJ1-5|TRBV7-9|medium-sized|TRBD1
TGTGCCAGCAGCTTAGGGACAGGGAATCAGCCCCAGCATTTT
CASSLGTGNQPQHF
>TRBJ2-5|TRBV7-3|many|TRBD1
TGTGCCAGCAGCCCTCAGGGGGTCGGCGAGACCCAGTACTTC
CASSPQGVGETQYF
>TRBJ2-5|TRBV10-3|.|.
TGTGCCATCAGTGGGACAGAGGGACCGTCCCACCAAGAGACCCAGTACTTC
CAISGTEGPSHQETQYF
>TRBJ2-7|TRBV9|few|.
TGTGCCAGCAGCGTAGGGGCAGGGGAAGATGACGAGCAGTACTTC
CASSVGAGEDDEQYF
>TRBJ2-3|TRBV7-9|few|TRBD1
TGTGCCAGCAGCACCCTGGGGCGACAGGGGCGCACAGATACGCAGTATTTT
CASSTLGRQGRTDTQYF
>TRBJ2-1|TRBV7-2|few|.
TGTGCCAGCAGCTTACCCCGTCTGGGGGTCCCCGACAATGAGCAGTTCTTC
CASSLPRLGVPDNEQFF
>TRBJ2-1|TRBV27|.|TRBD2
TGTGCCAGCAGTTTGAGTAGCGGGGGGGCCGTGTCCAATGAGCAGTTCTTC
CASSLSSGGAVSNEQFF
>TRBJ1-1|TRBV27|few|.
TGTGCCAGCAGTTTATTTAGGGAAACGAACACTGAAGCTTTCTTT
CASSLFRETNTEAFF
>TRBJ1-5|TRBV7-6|many|TRBD1
TGTGCCAGCAGCTTGGGGACAGGGTCGGATCAGCCCCAGCATTTT
CASSLGTGSDQPQHF
>TRBJ2-1|TRBV7-2|.|.
TGTGCCACTGGGTGGAGTGGGGCGGCTTACTACAATGAGCAGTTCTTC
CATGWSGAAYYNEQFF
>TRBJ1-6|TRBV7-6|.|.
TGTGCCAGCAGCTTAAGTAATTCACCCCTCCACTTT
CASSLSNSPLHF
>TRBJ2-7|TRBV4-1|.|TRBD2
TGCGCCAGCAGCCCGGGACTAGTATACGAGCAGTACTTC
CASSPGLVYEQYF
>TRBJ2-7|TRBV4-2|few|TRBD1
TGTGCCAGCAGCCCAGGGGGCCGGCGCGAGCAGTACTTC
CASSPGGRREQYF
>TRBJ1-5|TRBV6-6|.|.
TGTGCCAGCGAGGATAGCAATCAGCCCCAGCATTTT
CASEDSNQPQHF
>TRBJ2-7|TRBV7-3|few|.
TGTGCCAGCAGCTTACAGGGCTACGGTTACGAGCAGTACTTC
CASSLQGYGYEQYF
>TRBJ2-5|TRBV7-9|few|.
TGTGCCAGCAGCTCTTTCAGGGGAGATCGAGAGACCCAGTACTTC
CASSSFRGDRETQYF